This TCR beta chain was documented in a study of blood T cell repertoires in COVID-19 (dated by TCRdb to 2020 to 2021). Study-level background: Collaborator samples came from the United States, Italy and Spain and covered acute and convalescent phases of COVID-19. Subjects who had been exposed to COVID-19, were actively infected with it, or had recovered from it provided the deeply sampled blood TCRbeta repertoires that made up the dataset. Samples came from the ongoing ImmuneRACE study (first 160 participants) plus 1,254 subjects from 6 global collaborators. The repertoires were released in a freely available public database intended as a resource for research on the immune response to SARS-CoV-2. Nearly every sample came with metadata listing a de-identified subject ID, COVID-19 status, age in years and sex. The material from the prospective study consisted of cDNA or gDNA derived from T cells, B-cell-depleted T cells, or PBMCs. Where available, HLA class I and class II types were obtained from metadata supplied by the sample provider rather than from assay-based typing.

At one collaborating source in Seattle, patients were enrolled during active infection and were followed longitudinally through the course of disease. Whole blood was collected in K2EDTA tubes by collaborating institutions according to the institutions' own protocols. For TCRbeta analysis, collaborator samples were shipped as frozen whole blood, as isolated PBMCs, or as DNA extracted from either sample type. To note about this clone: Its cognate antigen has yet to be identified. Per-base quality was not reported, and no clone a single base away is much larger than it.

Findings and caveats that apply to the study as a whole: How much clinical and demographic metadata was included differed by source and by participant, and the metadata was provided uncurated.

For CDR1 and CDR2, the germline V gene lists MNHGY and SVAAGI. Reading from cysteine to phenylalanine, the CDR3 counts 18 amino acids. Of all the DNA, just the CDR3 is kept, 54 bases in frame from base 1. V loses 4 bases at its end and J loses 4 bases; junction bases beyond the gene matches: 15. TCRbeta CDR3 regions were amplified from genomic DNA by means of the immunoSEQ Assay, a bias-controlled multiplex PCR. From the authors' description of their analysis: Within the assay, amplification of reference gene primers was used to estimate how many nucleated cells each sample contained. To quantify the absolute abundance of each unique TCRbeta CDR3 rearrangement, sequence reads were collapsed and filtered. For each sample, productive Simpson clonality was calculated by taking the square root of Simpson's diversity index across productive rearrangements. As stored in TCRdb, this immuneACCESS dataset retains in-frame rearrangements with V and J assigned. A fraction of the clones does not appear; measured against another copy, unresolved V genes explain less than half of the discrepancy, and the remainder lacks a known reason. V, J and clone size were drawn from that table, and D and trimming were deduced from the DNA. This sample has more than 300,000 clones in its table, and 80% to 90% of those were observed once. The biggest ten clones account for roughly 6.3% of the sample.

Sequencing was carried out using peripheral blood. The sequence is built from TRBV6-9 and TRBJ1-3; 8 of the junction bases match TRBD1. This sequence was found in a woman aged 45-65 years with COVID-19, enrolled during active disease. The CDR3 amino acid sequence is: CASSSRVQGANPGNTIYF. Here is the DNA: TGTGCCAGCAGTTCCCGCGTTCAGGGGGCGAATCCCGGAAACACCATATATTTT.